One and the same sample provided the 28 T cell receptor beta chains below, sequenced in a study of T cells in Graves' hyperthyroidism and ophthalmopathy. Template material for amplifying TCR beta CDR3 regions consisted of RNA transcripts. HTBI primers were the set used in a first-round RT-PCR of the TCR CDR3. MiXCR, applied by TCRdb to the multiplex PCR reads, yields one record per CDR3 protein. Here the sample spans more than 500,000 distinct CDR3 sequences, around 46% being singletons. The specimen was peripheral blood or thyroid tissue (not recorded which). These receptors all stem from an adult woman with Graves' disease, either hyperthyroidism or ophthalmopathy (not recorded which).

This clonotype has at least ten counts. The CDR3 nucleotides are TGTGCCAGCAGCTTAGCGCTGTCTAGCGTATCCCAAGAGACCCAGTACTTC. Translated: CASSLALSSVSQETQYF. V usage is TRBV7-8 and J usage is TRBJ2-5; tentative D call: TRBD2 (6 bases). The V end was cut by 0 bases, the J end by 1 base, with 15 bases between. The germline CDR1 and CDR2 sequences are SGHVS and FQNEAQ. CDR3 length: 17 residues.

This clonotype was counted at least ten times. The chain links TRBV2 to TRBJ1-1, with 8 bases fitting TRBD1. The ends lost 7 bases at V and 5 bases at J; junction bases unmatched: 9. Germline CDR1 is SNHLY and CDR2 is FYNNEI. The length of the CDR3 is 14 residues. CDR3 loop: CASTPYTGGTEAFF. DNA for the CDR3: TGTGCCAGCACCCCGTACACAGGGGGGACTGAAGCTTTCTTT. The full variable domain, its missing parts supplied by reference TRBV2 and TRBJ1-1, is EPEVTQTPSHQVTQMGQEVILRCVPISNHLYFYWYRQILGQKVEFLVSFYNNEISEKSEIFDDQFSVERPDGSNFTLKIRSTKLEDSAMYFCASTPYTGGTEAFFGQGTRLTVV.

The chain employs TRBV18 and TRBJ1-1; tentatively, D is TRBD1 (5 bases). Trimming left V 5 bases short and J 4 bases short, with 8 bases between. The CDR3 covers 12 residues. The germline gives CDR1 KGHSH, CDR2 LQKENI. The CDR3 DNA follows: TGTGCCAGCTCATACAGGAGCACTGAAGCTTTCTTT. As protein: CASSYRSTEAFF.

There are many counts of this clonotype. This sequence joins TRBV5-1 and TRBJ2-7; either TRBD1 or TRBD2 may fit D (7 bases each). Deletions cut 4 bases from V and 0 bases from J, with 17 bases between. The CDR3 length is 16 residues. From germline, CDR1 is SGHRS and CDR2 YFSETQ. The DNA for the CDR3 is TGCGCCAGCAGCAGCGGGACAGCCGCCTTCTCCTACGAGCAGTACTTC. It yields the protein CASSSGTAAFSYEQYF.

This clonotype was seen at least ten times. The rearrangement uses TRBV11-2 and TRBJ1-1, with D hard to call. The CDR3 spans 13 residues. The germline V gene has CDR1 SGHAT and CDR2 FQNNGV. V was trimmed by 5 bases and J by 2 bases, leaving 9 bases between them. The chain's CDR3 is CASSQNFNTEAFF. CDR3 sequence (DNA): TGTGCCAGCAGCCAGAACTTTAACACTGAAGCTTTCTTT. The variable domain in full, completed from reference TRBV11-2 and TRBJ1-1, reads EAGVAQSPRYKIIEKRQSVAFWCNPISGHATLYWYQQILGQGPKLLIQFQNNGVVDDSQLPKDRFSAERLKGVDSTLKIQPAKLEDSAVYLCASSQNFNTEAFFGQGTRLTVV.

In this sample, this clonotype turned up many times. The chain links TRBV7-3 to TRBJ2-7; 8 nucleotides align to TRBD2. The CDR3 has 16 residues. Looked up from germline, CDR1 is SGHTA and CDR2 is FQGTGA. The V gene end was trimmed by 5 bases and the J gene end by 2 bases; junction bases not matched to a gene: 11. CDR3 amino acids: CASSPTGGRRPYEQYF. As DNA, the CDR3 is TGTGCCAGCAGCCCGACGGGCGGGAGGAGACCCTACGAGCAGTACTTC.

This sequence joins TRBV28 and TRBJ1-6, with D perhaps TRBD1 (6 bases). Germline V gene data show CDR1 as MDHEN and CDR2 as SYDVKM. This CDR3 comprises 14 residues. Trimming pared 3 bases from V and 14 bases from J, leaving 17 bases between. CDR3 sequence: CASSFHRALRSLHF. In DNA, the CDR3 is TGTGCCAGCAGTTTCCACAGGGCCTTAAGGTCCCTCCACTTT.

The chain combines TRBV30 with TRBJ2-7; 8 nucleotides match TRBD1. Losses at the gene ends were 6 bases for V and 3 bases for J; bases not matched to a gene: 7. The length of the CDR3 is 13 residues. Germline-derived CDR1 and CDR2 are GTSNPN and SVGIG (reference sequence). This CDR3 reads CACLGQEFYEQYF. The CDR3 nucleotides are TGTGCCTGCCTGGGACAGGAATTCTACGAGCAGTACTTC.

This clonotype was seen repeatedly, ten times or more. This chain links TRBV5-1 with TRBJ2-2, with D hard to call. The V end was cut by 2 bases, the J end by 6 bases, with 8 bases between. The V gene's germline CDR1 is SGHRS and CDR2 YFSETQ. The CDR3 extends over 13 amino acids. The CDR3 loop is CASSLTDPGELFF. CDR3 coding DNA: TGCGCCAGCAGCTTAACCGACCCCGGGGAGCTGTTTTTT.

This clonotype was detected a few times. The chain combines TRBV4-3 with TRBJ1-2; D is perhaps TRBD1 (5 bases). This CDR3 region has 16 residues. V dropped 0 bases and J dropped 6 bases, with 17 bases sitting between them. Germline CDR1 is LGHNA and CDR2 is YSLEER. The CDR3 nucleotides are TGCGCCAGCAGCCAAGAACTAGCGGGGGATTACAATGGCTACACCTTC. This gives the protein CASSQELAGDYNGYTF.

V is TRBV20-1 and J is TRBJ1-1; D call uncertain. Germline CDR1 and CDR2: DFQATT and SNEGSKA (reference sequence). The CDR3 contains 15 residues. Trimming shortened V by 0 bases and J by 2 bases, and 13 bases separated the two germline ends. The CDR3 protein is CSARDPGRFNTEAFF. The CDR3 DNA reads TGCAGTGCTAGAGATCCGGGGAGGTTCAACACTGAAGCTTTCTTT.

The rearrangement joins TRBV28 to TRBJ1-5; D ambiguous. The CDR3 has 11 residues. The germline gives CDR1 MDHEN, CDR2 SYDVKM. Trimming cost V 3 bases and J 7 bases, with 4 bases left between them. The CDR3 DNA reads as TGTGCCAGCAGTTTGGCACAGCCCCAGCATTTT. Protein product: CASSLAQPQHF. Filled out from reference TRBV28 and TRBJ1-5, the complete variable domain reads DVKVTQSSRYLVKRTGEKVFLECVQDMDHENMFWYRQDPGLGLRLIYFSYDVKMKEKGDIPEGYSVSREKKERFSLILESASTNQTSMYLCASSLAQPQHFGDGTRLSIL.

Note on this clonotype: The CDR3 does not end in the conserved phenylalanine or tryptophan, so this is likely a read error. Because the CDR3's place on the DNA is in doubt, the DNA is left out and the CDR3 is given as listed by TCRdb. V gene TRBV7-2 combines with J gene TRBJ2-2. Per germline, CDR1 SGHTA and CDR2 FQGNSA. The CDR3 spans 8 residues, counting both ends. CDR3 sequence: CASGLEGT.

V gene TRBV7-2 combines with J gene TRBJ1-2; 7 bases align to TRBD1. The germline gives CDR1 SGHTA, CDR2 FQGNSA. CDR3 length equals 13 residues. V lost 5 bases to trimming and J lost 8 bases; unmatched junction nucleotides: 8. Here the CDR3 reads CASSLDRMEGYTF. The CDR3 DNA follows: TGTGCCAGCAGCCTGGACAGGATGGAGGGCTACACCTTC.

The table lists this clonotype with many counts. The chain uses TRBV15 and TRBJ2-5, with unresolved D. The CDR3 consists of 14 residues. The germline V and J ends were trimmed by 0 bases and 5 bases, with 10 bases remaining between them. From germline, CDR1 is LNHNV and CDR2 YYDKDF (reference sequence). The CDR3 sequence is CATSRDFAGETQYF. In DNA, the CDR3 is TGTGCCACCAGCAGAGATTTCGCCGGCGAGACCCAGTACTTC.

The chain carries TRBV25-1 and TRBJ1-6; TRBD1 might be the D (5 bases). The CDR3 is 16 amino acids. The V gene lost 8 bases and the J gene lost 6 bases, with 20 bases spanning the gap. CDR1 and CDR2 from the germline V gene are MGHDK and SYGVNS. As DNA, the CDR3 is TGTGCCAGCGATGGAATACCGGGACGGATTAATTCACCCCTCCACTTT. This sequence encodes CASDGIPGRINSPLHF. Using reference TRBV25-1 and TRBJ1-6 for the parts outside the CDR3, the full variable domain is EADIYQTPRYLVIGTGKKITLECSQTMGHDKMYWYQQDPGMELHLIHYSYGVNSTEKGDLSSESTVSRIRTEHFPLTLESARPSHTSQYLCASDGIPGRINSPLHFGNGTRLTVT.

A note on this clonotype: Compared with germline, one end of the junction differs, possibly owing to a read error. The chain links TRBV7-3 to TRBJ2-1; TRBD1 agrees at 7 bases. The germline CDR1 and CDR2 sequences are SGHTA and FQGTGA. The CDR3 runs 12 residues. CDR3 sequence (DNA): TGTGCCGGCAGACCCAGGGGGAATGAGCAGTTCTTC. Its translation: CAGRPRGNEQFF. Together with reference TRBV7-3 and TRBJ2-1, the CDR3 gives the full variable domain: GAGVSQTPSNKVTEKGKYVELRCDPISGHTALYWYRQSLGQGPEFLIYFQGTGAADDSGLPNDRFFAVRPEGSVSTLKIQRTERGDSAVYLCAGRPRGNEQFFGPGTRLTVL.

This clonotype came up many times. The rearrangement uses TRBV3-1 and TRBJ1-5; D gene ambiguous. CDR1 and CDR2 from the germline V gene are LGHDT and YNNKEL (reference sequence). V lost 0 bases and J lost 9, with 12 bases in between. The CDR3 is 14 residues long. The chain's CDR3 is CASSQDNTYRPQHF. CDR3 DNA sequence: TGTGCCAGCAGCCAAGATAACACGTATAGGCCCCAGCATTTT.

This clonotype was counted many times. Here the CDR3 reads CASSIGTSGGNYEQYF. DNA for the CDR3: TGTGCCAGCAGCATCGGGACTAGCGGGGGAAATTACGAGCAGTACTTC. The rearrangement joins TRBV7-9 to TRBJ2-7, with TRBD2 identical over 14 bases. CDR1 and CDR2 from the germline V gene are SEHNR and FQNEAQ (reference sequence). After removal of 5 bases from V and 4 bases from J, the junction contained 7 bases not matched to a gene. The length of the CDR3 is 16 residues.

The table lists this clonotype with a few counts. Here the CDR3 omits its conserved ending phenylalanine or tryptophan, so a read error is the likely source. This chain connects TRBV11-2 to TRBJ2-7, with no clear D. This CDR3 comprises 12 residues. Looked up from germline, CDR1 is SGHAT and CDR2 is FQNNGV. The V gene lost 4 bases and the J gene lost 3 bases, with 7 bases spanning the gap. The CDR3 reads CASSSVGYEQYL. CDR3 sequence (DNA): TGTGCCAGCAGCTCGGTTGGCTACGAGCAGTACCTC.

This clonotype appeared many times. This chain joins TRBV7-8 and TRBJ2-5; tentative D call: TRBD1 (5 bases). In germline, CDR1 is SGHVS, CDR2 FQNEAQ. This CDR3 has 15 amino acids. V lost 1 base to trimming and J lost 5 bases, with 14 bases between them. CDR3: CASSLGAGHGETQYF. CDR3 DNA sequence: TGTGCCAGCAGCTTAGGGGCAGGGCATGGGGAGACCCAGTACTTC.

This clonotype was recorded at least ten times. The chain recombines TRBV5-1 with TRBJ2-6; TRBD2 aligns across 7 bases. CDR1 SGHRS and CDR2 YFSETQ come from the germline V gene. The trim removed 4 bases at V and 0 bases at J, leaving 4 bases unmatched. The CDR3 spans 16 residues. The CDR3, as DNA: TGCGCCAGCAGCCGGGGAGGGGACTCTGGGGCCAACGTCCTGACTTTC. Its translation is CASSRGGDSGANVLTF.

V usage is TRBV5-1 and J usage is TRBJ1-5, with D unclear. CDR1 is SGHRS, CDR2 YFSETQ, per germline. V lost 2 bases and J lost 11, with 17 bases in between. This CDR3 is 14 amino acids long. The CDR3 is CASSFRTSQETQHF. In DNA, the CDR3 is TGCGCCAGCAGCTTTCGCACTAGTCAAGAGACCCAGCATTTT.

CDR3 DNA: TGTGCCAGCAGCTCACCGCGGGGTCTTTCCTACGAGCAGTACTTC. Residues: CASSSPRGLSYEQYF. The chain joins TRBV7-9 to TRBJ2-7; maybe TRBD2 (6 bases). CDR1 is SEHNR, CDR2 FQNEAQ, per germline (reference sequence). Trimming took 4 bases from V and 1 from J, leaving 14 bases between them. The CDR3 is made up of 15 amino acids.

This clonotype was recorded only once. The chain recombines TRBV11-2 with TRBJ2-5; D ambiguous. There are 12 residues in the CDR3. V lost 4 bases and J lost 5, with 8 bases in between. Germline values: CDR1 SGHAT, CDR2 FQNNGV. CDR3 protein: CASSWDEETQYF. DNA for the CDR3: TGTGCCAGCAGCTGGGATGAGGAGACCCAGTACTTC.

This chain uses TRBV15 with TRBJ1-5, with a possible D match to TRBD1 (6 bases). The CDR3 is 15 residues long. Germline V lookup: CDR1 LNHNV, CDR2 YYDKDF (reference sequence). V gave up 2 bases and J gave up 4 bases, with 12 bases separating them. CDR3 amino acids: CATSRYRGGNQPQHF. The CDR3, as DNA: TGTGCCACCAGCAGATACCGAGGGGGTAATCAGCCCCAGCATTTT.

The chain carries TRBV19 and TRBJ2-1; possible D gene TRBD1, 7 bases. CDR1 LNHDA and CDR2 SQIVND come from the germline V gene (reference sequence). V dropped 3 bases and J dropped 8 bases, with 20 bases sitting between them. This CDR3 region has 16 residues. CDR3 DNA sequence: TGTGCCAGTAGTATTATCGGCGGAGGGGGCGGCCATGAGCAGTTCTTC. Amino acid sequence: CASSIIGGGGGHEQFF.

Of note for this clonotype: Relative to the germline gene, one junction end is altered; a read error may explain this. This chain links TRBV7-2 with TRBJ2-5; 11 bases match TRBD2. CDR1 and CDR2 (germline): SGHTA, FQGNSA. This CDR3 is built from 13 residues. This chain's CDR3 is CASSTILAGVSRF. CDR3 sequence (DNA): TGTGCCAGCAGCACTATACTAGCGGGAGTTAGTCGATTC.